One and the same sample provided the 12 T cell receptor beta chains below, sequenced in a study of blood T cell repertoires in COVID-19. The data were produced by immunoSEQ multiplex PCR, yet TCRdb's version contains in-frame clones alone and is incomplete. The sample carries about 160,000 clones, 88% recorded once. Sequencing input: PBMCs or T cells enriched from blood (not recorded which). The receptors originated from a woman between 45 and 60 years old who had recovered from COVID-19.

A single count supports this clone. The chain employs TRBV3-1 (or the pseudogene TRBV3-2) and TRBJ2-2; 10 nucleotides line up with TRBD2. The CDR3 consists of 14 residues. Looked up from germline, CDR1 is LGHDT and CDR2 is YNNKEL (reference sequence). Trimming cost V 8 bases and J 4 bases; bases outside gene matches: 4. CDR3 nucleotide sequence: TGTGCCAGCCAGGAGCGGGGGGGCACCGGGGAGCTGTTTTTT. This gives the protein CASQERGGTGELFF.

The chain is built from TRBV7-2 and TRBJ1-1; D remains ambiguous. This CDR3 contains 14 residues. Trimming shortened V by 1 base and J by 2 bases, and 8 bases separated the two germline ends. Germline-derived CDR1 and CDR2 are SGHTA and FQGNSA. This CDR3 reads CASSLESVNTEAFF. The CDR3 DNA follows: TGTGCCAGCAGCTTAGAGTCAGTTAACACTGAAGCTTTCTTT. Full variable domain (outside the CDR3, taken from reference TRBV7-2 and TRBJ1-1): GAGVSQSPSNKVTEKGKDVELRCDPISGHTALYWYRQSLGQGLEFLIYFQGNSAPDKSGLPSDRFSAERTGGSVSTLTIQRTQQEDSAVYLCASSLESVNTEAFFGQGTRLTVV.

This clone was seen more than once but under ten times. The V and J genes are TRBV4-2 and TRBJ2-5, with 16 bases identical to TRBD2. V trimming: 6 bases; J trimming: 4 bases; junction bases outside the gene matches: 8. This CDR3 contains 17 residues. Germline loops: CDR1 LGHNA, CDR2 YNFKEQ. The DNA for the CDR3 is TGTGCCAGCAGACCCGGGACTAGCGGGGGGGCCGCAGAGACCCAGTACTTC. It specifies CASRPGTSGGAAETQYF.

V is TRBV29-1 and J is TRBJ2-7, with D possibly TRBD1 on 5 matching bases. The V end was cut by 7 bases, the J end by 7 bases, with 17 bases between. Looked up from germline, CDR1 is SQVTM and CDR2 is ANQGSEA. This CDR3 spans 12 amino acids. The chain's CDR3 is CSAGRQGGEQYF. CDR3 nucleotides: TGCAGCGCCGGTAGGCAGGGTGGAGAGCAGTACTTC.

This rearrangement joins TRBV6-5 to TRBJ1-2; D remains ambiguous. The CDR3 has 13 amino acids. The germline V and J ends were trimmed by 2 bases and 2 bases, with 6 bases remaining between them. Germline CDR1 reads MNHEY; CDR2 reads SVGAGI. The CDR3 DNA sequence: TGTGCCAGCAGTTACGGCACCAACTATGGCTACACCTTC. As protein: CASSYGTNYGYTF.

The V and J genes are TRBV24-1 and TRBJ2-2; D might be TRBD2 (5 bases). Germline V lookup: CDR1 KGHDR, CDR2 SFDVKD. This CDR3 has 14 amino acids. The V gene lost 8 bases and the J gene lost 0 bases, with 9 bases spanning the gap. CDR3 in amino acids: CATTGLSNTGELFF. Here the CDR3 DNA reads TGTGCCACCACAGGACTTTCGAACACCGGGGAGCTGTTTTTT.

This sequence joins TRBV7-3 and TRBJ2-1; a weak D match, TRBD1 (5 bases). Trimming left V 2 bases short and J 6 bases short, with 14 bases between. CDR3 length: 15 residues. From germline, CDR1 is SGHTA and CDR2 FQGTGA. The CDR3 sequence is CASSLDRLDLNEQFF. The CDR3 DNA sequence: TGTGCCAGCAGCTTAGACAGATTGGATCTCAATGAGCAGTTCTTC.

This chain connects TRBV19 to TRBJ1-5; 8 bases line up with TRBD1. The CDR3 length is 14 residues. V lost 0 bases and J lost 7; bases outside the gene matches: 2. Germline CDR1 is LNHDA and CDR2 is SQIVND (reference sequence). This chain's CDR3 is CASSIDRGRQPQHF. CDR3 coding DNA: TGTGCCAGTAGTATAGACAGGGGGCGACAGCCCCAGCATTTT.

This chain uses TRBV9 with TRBJ2-3; tentative D call: TRBD1 (6 bases). The V gene's germline CDR1 is SGDLS and CDR2 YYNGEE. Deletions cut 2 bases from V and 6 bases from J, with 13 bases between. CDR3 length: 14 amino acids. CDR3 bases: TGTGCCAGCAGCGTCCTCCTAACAGGGGATACGCAGTATTTT. Residues: CASSVLLTGDTQYF.

The chain carries TRBV5-4 and TRBJ2-4, with 9 bases identical to TRBD2. The CDR3 consists of 15 residues. The trim removed 1 base at V and 1 base at J, leaving 0 bases unmatched. Germline CDR1 is SGHNT and CDR2 is YYREEE (reference sequence). Here the CDR3 reads CASSLSGGAKNIQYF. The CDR3 bases are TGTGCCAGCAGCTTGAGCGGGGGGGCCAAAAACATTCAGTACTTC.

This chain uses TRBV20-1 with TRBJ2-1; D may be TRBD1 (5 bases). The CDR3 runs 11 residues. Germline assignment: CDR1 DFQATT and CDR2 SNEGSKA (reference sequence). V was trimmed by 7 bases and J by 8 bases, leaving 12 bases between them. The CDR3 coding sequence is TGCAGTGTCAGGGAATACGATGAGCAGTTCTTC. Translating it yields CSVREYDEQFF.

This clone occurred once. V gene TRBV25-1 combines with J gene TRBJ1-1; D is perhaps TRBD1 (6 bases). CDR1 and CDR2 (germline): MGHDK, SYGVNS. V was clipped by 2 bases and J by 4 bases, with 8 bases between them. The CDR3 has 13 amino acids. Written as DNA, the CDR3 is TGTGCCAGCAGTGAACCAGGGGCCACTGAAGCTTTCTTT. Translation: CASSEPGATEAFF.